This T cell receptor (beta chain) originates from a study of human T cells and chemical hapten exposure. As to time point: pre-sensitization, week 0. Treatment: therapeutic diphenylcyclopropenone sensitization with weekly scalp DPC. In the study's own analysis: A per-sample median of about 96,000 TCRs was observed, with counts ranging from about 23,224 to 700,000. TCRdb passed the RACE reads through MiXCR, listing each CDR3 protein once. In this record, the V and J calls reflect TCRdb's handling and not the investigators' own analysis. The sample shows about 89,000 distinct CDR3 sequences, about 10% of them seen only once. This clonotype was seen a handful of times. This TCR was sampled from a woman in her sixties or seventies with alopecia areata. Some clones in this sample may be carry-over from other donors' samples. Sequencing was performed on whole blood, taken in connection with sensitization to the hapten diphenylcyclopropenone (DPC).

The CDR3 sequence is CASSDLGTTISSYNSPLHF. CDR3 DNA: TGTGCCAGCAGTGATTTGGGAACAACCATAAGCTCCTATAATTCACCCCTCCACTTT. This chain connects TRBV25-1 to TRBJ1-6; D gene uncertain. The CDR3 is 19 amino acids. The germline gives CDR1 MGHDK, CDR2 SYGVNS. V lost 3 bases and J 0 bases, leaving 18 bases between the germline ends.